The rows below give T cell receptor beta chains drawn from one sample of a study of vaccination and CD4 T cells after COVID-19. TCRdb reprocessed the PCR reads with MiXCR, giving one entry per CDR3 protein. There are about 12,000 distinct CDR3 sequences in the sample; about three fifths occur only once, and 9.5% to 15% lies in the top ten. These receptors' antigens are unknown. Sequencing was carried out using CD4+ T cells from blood, cultured in vitro. The receptors originated from a human donor who had recovered from COVID-19. CDR3s include the opening cysteine and the closing phenylalanine or tryptophan. The D gene is left open where the match is weak. Expanded clones get a size class; other rows say once, few or many, or leave the size out.

clone_size: .; d_call: TRBD1; j_call: TRBJ1-5; v_call: TRBV29-1; cdr3_aa: CSVLGQGGQPQHF; cdr3_nt: TGCAGCGTCCTGGGACAGGGGGGTCAGCCCCAGCATTTT
clone_size: .; d_call: TRBD2; j_call: TRBJ2-5; v_call: TRBV20-1; cdr3_aa: CSARTPAAGAQETQYF; cdr3_nt: TGCAGTGCTAGGACCCCGGCGGCGGGAGCGCAAGAGACCCAGTACTTC
clone_size: .; d_call: .; j_call: TRBJ2-7; v_call: TRBV20-1; cdr3_aa: CSARGRAHEQYF; cdr3_nt: TGCAGTGCTAGGGGCAGAGCCCACGAGCAGTACTTC
clone_size: .; d_call: TRBD1; j_call: TRBJ1-6; v_call: TRBV20-1; cdr3_aa: CSARETGNSPLHF; cdr3_nt: TGCAGTGCTAGAGAGACAGGGAATTCACCCCTCCACTTT
clone_size: .; d_call: .; j_call: TRBJ2-3; v_call: TRBV10-3; cdr3_aa: CATEDSTDTQYF; cdr3_nt: TGTGCCACCGAGGACAGTACAGATACGCAGTATTTT
clone_size: .; d_call: .; j_call: TRBJ1-4; v_call: TRBV27; cdr3_aa: CASSYGGFNEKLFF; cdr3_nt: TGTGCCAGCAGCTACGGGGGATTTAATGAAAAACTGTTTTTT
clone_size: .; d_call: TRBD1; j_call: TRBJ2-3; v_call: TRBV18; cdr3_aa: CASSPRPGGGGTQYF; cdr3_nt: TGTGCCAGCTCACCACGACCAGGGGGCGGAGGGACGCAGTATTTT
clone_size: few; d_call: .; j_call: TRBJ1-5; v_call: TRBV19; cdr3_aa: CASNPRPGDSNQPQHF; cdr3_nt: TGTGCCAGTAACCCCAGGCCAGGAGATAGCAATCAGCCCCAGCATTTT
clone_size: .; d_call: TRBD2; j_call: TRBJ2-7; v_call: TRBV10-3; cdr3_aa: CAISGARLAAYEQYF; cdr3_nt: TGTGCCATCAGTGGGGCGAGACTAGCCGCCTACGAGCAGTACTTC
clone_size: .; d_call: .; j_call: TRBJ2-7; v_call: TRBV28; cdr3_aa: CASSTPGERRSYEQYF; cdr3_nt: TGTGCCAGCAGTACCCCGGGGGAGCGGAGGTCCTACGAGCAGTACTTC
clone_size: .; d_call: .; j_call: TRBJ1-5; v_call: TRBV12-3/TRBV12-4; cdr3_aa: CASTMGGWNNQPQHF; cdr3_nt: TGTGCCAGCACCATGGGGGGATGGAACAATCAGCCCCAGCATTTT
clone_size: .; d_call: .; j_call: TRBJ2-6; v_call: TRBV2; cdr3_aa: CASSEVSGANVLTF; cdr3_nt: TGTGCCAGCAGTGAAGTGTCTGGGGCCAACGTCCTGACTTTC
clone_size: .; d_call: TRBD2; j_call: TRBJ2-7; v_call: TRBV6-1; cdr3_aa: CASSEMAGDSYEQYF; cdr3_nt: TGTGCCAGCAGTGAGATGGCGGGAGACTCCTACGAGCAGTACTTC
clone_size: .; d_call: TRBD1; j_call: TRBJ1-1; v_call: TRBV12-3/TRBV12-4; cdr3_aa: CASSLADRFLLNLMNTEAFF; cdr3_nt: TGTGCCAGCAGTTTAGCGGACAGGTTCCTCCTTAACCTCATGAACACTGAAGCTTTCTTT
clone_size: .; d_call: TRBD2; j_call: TRBJ2-7; v_call: TRBV20-1; cdr3_aa: CSARGTLAGGSEQYF; cdr3_nt: TGCAGTGCTAGAGGTACACTAGCGGGAGGGTCAGAGCAGTACTTC
clone_size: .; d_call: TRBD2; j_call: TRBJ2-1; v_call: TRBV20-1; cdr3_aa: CSALPPGLASEQFF; cdr3_nt: TGCAGTGCTCTCCCCCCGGGACTAGCGTCTGAGCAGTTCTTC
clone_size: .; d_call: TRBD2; j_call: TRBJ2-7; v_call: TRBV28; cdr3_aa: CASTQYPGLAGISYEQYF; cdr3_nt: TGTGCCAGCACCCAATATCCGGGACTAGCGGGAATCTCCTACGAGCAGTACTTC
clone_size: .; d_call: .; j_call: TRBJ2-7; v_call: TRBV18; cdr3_aa: CASSPRRGDEQYF; cdr3_nt: TGTGCCAGCTCACCACGGAGGGGGGACGAGCAGTACTTC
clone_size: .; d_call: TRBD2; j_call: TRBJ2-7; v_call: TRBV7-3; cdr3_aa: CASSLGVRGSGNEQYF; cdr3_nt: TGTGCCAGCAGCTTAGGGGTGCGCGGGAGCGGGAACGAGCAGTACTTC
clone_size: .; d_call: .; j_call: TRBJ2-7; v_call: TRBV19; cdr3_aa: CASSIGGSSSYEQYF; cdr3_nt: TGTGCCAGTAGTATCGGGGGATCCAGCTCCTACGAGCAGTACTTC
clone_size: .; d_call: .; j_call: TRBJ1-5; v_call: TRBV2; cdr3_aa: CASTQDYSNQPQHF; cdr3_nt: TGTGCCAGCACCCAGGATTATAGCAATCAGCCCCAGCATTTT
clone_size: few; d_call: .; j_call: TRBJ1-6; v_call: TRBV7-9; cdr3_aa: CASSLDGNNSPLHF; cdr3_nt: TGTGCCAGCAGCTTAGACGGAAATAATTCACCCCTCCACTTT
clone_size: few; d_call: TRBD1; j_call: TRBJ2-7; v_call: TRBV11-2; cdr3_aa: CASSPRPPGTGSYEQYF; cdr3_nt: TGTGCCAGCAGCCCCCGCCCCCCCGGGACAGGCTCCTACGAGCAGTACTTC
clone_size: few; d_call: .; j_call: TRBJ1-2; v_call: TRBV6-1; cdr3_aa: CASSELFRESYGYTF; cdr3_nt: TGTGCCAGCAGTGAATTGTTCAGGGAAAGCTATGGCTACACCTTC
clone_size: .; d_call: .; j_call: TRBJ1-2; v_call: TRBV6-1; cdr3_aa: CVTGGGYGYTF; cdr3_nt: TGTGTCACCGGGGGCGGCTATGGCTACACCTTC
clone_size: .; d_call: .; j_call: TRBJ2-2; v_call: TRBV29-1; cdr3_aa: CSVLTSFGLTGELFF; cdr3_nt: TGCAGCGTCCTGACATCTTTCGGTTTAACCGGGGAGCTGTTTTTT
clone_size: .; d_call: .; j_call: TRBJ2-7; v_call: TRBV30; cdr3_aa: CAWSVLSVESEQYF; cdr3_nt: TGTGCCTGGAGTGTACTAAGCGTCGAAAGCGAGCAGTACTTC
clone_size: .; d_call: .; j_call: TRBJ1-2; v_call: TRBV4-2; cdr3_aa: CASSQDRGYYGYTF; cdr3_nt: TGTGCCAGCAGCCAAGATCGAGGGTACTATGGCTACACCTTC
clone_size: .; d_call: .; j_call: TRBJ1-3; v_call: TRBV7-2; cdr3_aa: CASSLLSSSRNTIYF; cdr3_nt: TGTGCCAGCAGCTTACTGAGCTCCTCCCGGAACACCATATATTTT
clone_size: .; d_call: .; j_call: TRBJ2-7; v_call: TRBV7-2; cdr3_aa: CASSLFDEQYF; cdr3_nt: TGTGCCAGCAGCTTATTCGACGAGCAGTACTTC
clone_size: .; d_call: TRBD2; j_call: TRBJ2-5; v_call: TRBV29-1; cdr3_aa: CSVEGPRSGSSETQYF; cdr3_nt: TGCAGCGTTGAAGGCCCGCGTAGCGGGAGTAGTGAGACCCAGTACTTC
clone_size: few; d_call: TRBD2; j_call: TRBJ2-5; v_call: TRBV2; cdr3_aa: CASISAGASGRAGKTQYF; cdr3_nt: TGTGCCAGCATAAGTGCCGGGGCTAGCGGGAGGGCCGGAAAGACCCAGTACTTC
clone_size: .; d_call: TRBD1; j_call: TRBJ1-2; v_call: TRBV20-1; cdr3_aa: CSADRQGDYGYTF; cdr3_nt: TGCAGTGCCGACCGACAGGGGGACTATGGCTACACCTTC
clone_size: .; d_call: .; j_call: TRBJ2-5; v_call: TRBV6-2/TRBV6-3; cdr3_aa: CASSYGLRQETQYF; cdr3_nt: TGTGCCAGCAGTTACGGTTTGCGCCAAGAGACCCAGTACTTC
clone_size: .; d_call: .; j_call: TRBJ2-7; v_call: TRBV7-9; cdr3_aa: CASSPDSFYYEQYF; cdr3_nt: TGTGCCAGCAGCCCAGACAGCTTTTACTACGAGCAGTACTTC
clone_size: few; d_call: .; j_call: TRBJ1-6; v_call: TRBV20-1; cdr3_aa: CSAGAPNSPLHF; cdr3_nt: TGCAGTGCGGGAGCTCCCAATTCACCCCTCCACTTT
clone_size: few; d_call: .; j_call: TRBJ1-2; v_call: TRBV30; cdr3_aa: CAWSLTEGYTF; cdr3_nt: TGTGCCTGGAGTCTGACGGAAGGCTACACCTTC
clone_size: few; d_call: TRBD1; j_call: TRBJ1-1; v_call: TRBV28; cdr3_aa: CASRPTPGQGPNTEAFF; cdr3_nt: TGTGCCAGCAGACCAACGCCGGGACAGGGACCGAACACTGAAGCTTTCTTT
clone_size: .; d_call: TRBD1; j_call: TRBJ2-2; v_call: TRBV24-1; cdr3_aa: CATSDHPGQGMNTGELFF; cdr3_nt: TGTGCCACCAGTGATCATCCGGGACAGGGGATGAACACCGGGGAGCTGTTTTTT
clone_size: few; d_call: .; j_call: TRBJ2-1; v_call: TRBV6-5; cdr3_aa: CASSWQWDEQFF; cdr3_nt: TGTGCCAGCAGTTGGCAGTGGGATGAGCAGTTCTTC
clone_size: .; d_call: TRBD1; j_call: TRBJ1-2; v_call: TRBV20-1; cdr3_aa: CSATGQGYGYTF; cdr3_nt: TGCAGTGCCACAGGACAGGGATATGGCTACACCTTC
clone_size: .; d_call: .; j_call: TRBJ2-3; v_call: TRBV12-3/TRBV12-4; cdr3_aa: CASNTGFTDTQYF; cdr3_nt: TGTGCCAGCAATACAGGCTTCACAGATACGCAGTATTTT
clone_size: .; d_call: TRBD2; j_call: TRBJ2-3; v_call: TRBV20-1; cdr3_aa: CSARPGLVAGTDTQYF; cdr3_nt: TGCAGTGCCCGGCCGGGACTAGTTGCCGGCACAGATACGCAGTATTTT
clone_size: .; d_call: .; j_call: TRBJ2-5; v_call: TRBV6-5; cdr3_aa: CASSYSESAGETQYF; cdr3_nt: TGTGCCAGCAGTTACTCCGAATCCGCGGGGGAGACCCAGTACTTC
clone_size: few; d_call: .; j_call: TRBJ1-2; v_call: TRBV30; cdr3_aa: CAWSVGNIWGYTF; cdr3_nt: TGTGCCTGGAGTGTAGGGAACATTTGGGGCTACACCTTC
clone_size: .; d_call: .; j_call: TRBJ2-5; v_call: TRBV7-9; cdr3_aa: CASSSTDGGTQETQYF; cdr3_nt: TGTGCCAGCAGCTCGACGGACGGAGGGACCCAAGAGACCCAGTACTTC
clone_size: .; d_call: .; j_call: TRBJ2-1; v_call: TRBV27; cdr3_aa: CASSRGVPVALSSYNEQFF; cdr3_nt: TGTGCCAGCAGCCGAGGGGTTCCTGTCGCCCTTAGCTCCTACAATGAGCAGTTCTTC
clone_size: .; d_call: .; j_call: TRBJ1-5; v_call: TRBV7-2; cdr3_aa: CASSFGPNQPQHF; cdr3_nt: TGTGCCAGCAGCTTTGGACCTAATCAGCCCCAGCATTTT
clone_size: .; d_call: .; j_call: TRBJ2-5; v_call: TRBV28; cdr3_aa: CASSLGVQETQYF; cdr3_nt: TGTGCCAGCAGTTTGGGGGTGCAAGAGACCCAGTACTTC
clone_size: .; d_call: TRBD2; j_call: TRBJ2-2; v_call: TRBV27; cdr3_aa: CASSLRGANTGELFF; cdr3_nt: TGTGCCAGCAGCCTCCGGGGGGCGAACACCGGGGAGCTGTTTTTT
clone_size: .; d_call: .; j_call: TRBJ1-6; v_call: TRBV19; cdr3_aa: CASSLIGADRTLHF; cdr3_nt: TGTGCCAGTAGTTTGATCGGGGCGGATAGGACCCTCCACTTT
clone_size: .; d_call: .; j_call: TRBJ1-4; v_call: TRBV7-2; cdr3_aa: CASSLQGSGEKLFF; cdr3_nt: TGTGCCAGCAGCCTTCAGGGGAGCGGTGAAAAACTGTTTTTT
clone_size: few; d_call: .; j_call: TRBJ1-2; v_call: TRBV6-2/TRBV6-3; cdr3_aa: CASSRTFGYTF; cdr3_nt: TGTGCCAGCAGTCGGACATTTGGCTACACCTTC
clone_size: few; d_call: .; j_call: TRBJ1-2; v_call: TRBV2; cdr3_aa: CASRSGDPAYGYTF; cdr3_nt: TGTGCCAGCAGATCAGGGGACCCCGCCTATGGCTACACCTTC
clone_size: few; d_call: .; j_call: TRBJ1-5; v_call: TRBV6-1; cdr3_aa: CASSEQILQGSQPQHF; cdr3_nt: TGTGCCAGCAGTGAACAAATATTACAGGGATCCCAGCCCCAGCATTTT
clone_size: .; d_call: TRBD1; j_call: TRBJ2-5; v_call: TRBV20-1; cdr3_aa: CSGIDRGWEETQYF; cdr3_nt: TGCAGCGGAATCGACAGGGGGTGGGAAGAGACCCAGTACTTC
clone_size: .; d_call: .; j_call: TRBJ2-6; v_call: TRBV2; cdr3_aa: CASSAPRVGANVLTF; cdr3_nt: TGTGCCAGCAGTGCACCCCGGGTAGGGGCCAACGTCCTGACTTTC
clone_size: .; d_call: .; j_call: TRBJ1-4; v_call: TRBV19; cdr3_aa: CASSITGIREKLFF; cdr3_nt: TGTGCCAGTAGTATCACCGGGATTCGGGAAAAACTGTTTTTT
clone_size: .; d_call: .; j_call: TRBJ1-6; v_call: TRBV4-1; cdr3_aa: CASSQDIRREGVSPLHF; cdr3_nt: TGCGCCAGCAGCCAAGATATTAGGCGGGAGGGGGTTTCACCCCTCCACTTT